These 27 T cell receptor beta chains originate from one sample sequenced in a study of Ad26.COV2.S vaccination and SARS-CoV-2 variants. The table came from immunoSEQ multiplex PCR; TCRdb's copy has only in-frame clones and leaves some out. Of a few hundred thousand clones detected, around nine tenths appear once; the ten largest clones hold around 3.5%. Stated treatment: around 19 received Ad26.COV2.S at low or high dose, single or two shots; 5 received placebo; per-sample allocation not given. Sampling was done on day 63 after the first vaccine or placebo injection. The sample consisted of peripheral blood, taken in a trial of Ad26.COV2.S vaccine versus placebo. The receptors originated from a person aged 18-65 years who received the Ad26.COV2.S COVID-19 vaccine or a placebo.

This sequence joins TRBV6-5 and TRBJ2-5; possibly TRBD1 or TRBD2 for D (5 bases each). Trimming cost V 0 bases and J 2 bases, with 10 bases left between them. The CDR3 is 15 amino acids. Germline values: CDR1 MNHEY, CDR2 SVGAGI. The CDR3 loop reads CASSYSWGWQETQYF. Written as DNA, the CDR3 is TGTGCCAGCAGTTACTCTTGGGGGTGGCAAGAGACCCAGTACTTC.

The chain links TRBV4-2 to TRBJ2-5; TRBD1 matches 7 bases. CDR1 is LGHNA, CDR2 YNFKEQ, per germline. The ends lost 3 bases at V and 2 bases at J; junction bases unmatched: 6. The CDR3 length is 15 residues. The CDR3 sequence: CASSQATGRQETQYF. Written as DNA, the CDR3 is TGTGCCAGCAGCCAGGCGACAGGGAGACAAGAGACCCAGTACTTC.

CDR3 sequence (DNA): TGTGCCAGTAGTCTCCACTCGAACACCGGGGAGCTGTTTTTT. Residues: CASSLHSNTGELFF. The chain is built from TRBV19 and TRBJ2-2; no reliable D call. This CDR3 has 14 residues. The V gene lost 5 bases and the J gene lost 0 bases, with 7 bases spanning the gap. Per germline, CDR1 LNHDA and CDR2 SQIVND (reference sequence).

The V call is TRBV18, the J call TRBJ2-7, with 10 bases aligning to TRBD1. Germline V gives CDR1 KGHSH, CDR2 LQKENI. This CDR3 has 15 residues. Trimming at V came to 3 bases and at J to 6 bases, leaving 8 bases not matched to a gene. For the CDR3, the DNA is TGTGCCAGCTCACCCCTGGGACAGGGGAAGGGCGAGCAGTACTTC. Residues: CASSPLGQGKGEQYF.

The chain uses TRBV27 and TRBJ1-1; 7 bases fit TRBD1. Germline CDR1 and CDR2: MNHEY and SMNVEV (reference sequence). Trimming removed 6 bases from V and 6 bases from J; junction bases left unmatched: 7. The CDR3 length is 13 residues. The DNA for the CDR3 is TGTGCCAGCAGGAAACAACAGGGGTCTGAAGCTTTCTTT. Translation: CASRKQQGSEAFF.

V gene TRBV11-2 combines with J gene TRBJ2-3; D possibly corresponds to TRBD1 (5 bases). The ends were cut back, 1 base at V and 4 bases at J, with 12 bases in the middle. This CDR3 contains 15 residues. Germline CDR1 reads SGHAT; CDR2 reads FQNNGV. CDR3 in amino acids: CASSLVPRVPDTQYF. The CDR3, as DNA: TGTGCCAGCAGCTTAGTACCCAGGGTCCCAGATACGCAGTATTTT.

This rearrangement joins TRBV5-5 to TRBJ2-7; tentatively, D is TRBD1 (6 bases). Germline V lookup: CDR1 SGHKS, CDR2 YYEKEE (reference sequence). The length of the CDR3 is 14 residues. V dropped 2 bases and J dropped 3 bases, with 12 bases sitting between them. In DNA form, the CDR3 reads TGTGCCAGCAGCTTTCAGGGGAAATTCTACGAGCAGTACTTC. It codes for CASSFQGKFYEQYF. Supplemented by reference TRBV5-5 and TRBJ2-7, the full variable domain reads DAGVTQSPTHLIKTRGQQVTLRCSPISGHKSVSWYQQVLGQGPQFIFQYYEKEERGRGNFPDRFSARQFPNYSSELNVNALLLGDSALYLCASSFQGKFYEQYFGPGTRLTVT.

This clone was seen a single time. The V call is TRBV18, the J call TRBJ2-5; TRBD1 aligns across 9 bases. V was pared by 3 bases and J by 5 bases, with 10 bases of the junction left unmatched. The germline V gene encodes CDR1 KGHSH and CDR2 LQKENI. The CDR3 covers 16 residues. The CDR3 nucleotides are TGTGCCAGCTCACCGGGGGACAGGGTAGGGGAGGAGACCCAGTACTTC. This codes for CASSPGDRVGEETQYF.

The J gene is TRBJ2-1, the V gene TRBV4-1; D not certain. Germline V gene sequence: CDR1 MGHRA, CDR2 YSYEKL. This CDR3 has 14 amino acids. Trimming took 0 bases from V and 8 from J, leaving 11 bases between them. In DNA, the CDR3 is TGCGCCAGCAGCCAAGATCCCGGCAGTGATGAGCAGTTCTTC. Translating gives CASSQDPGSDEQFF.

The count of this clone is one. Here the CDR3 reads CAFGSLNTEAFF. The CDR3 coding sequence is TGTGCCTTCGGGTCATTGAACACTGAAGCTTTCTTT. The chain combines TRBV30 with TRBJ1-1; no reliable D call. This CDR3 contains 12 residues. The V end lost 7 bases, the J end lost 0 bases, and 9 bases lay between the germline ends. Germline V gene sequence: CDR1 GTSNPN, CDR2 SVGIG (reference sequence).

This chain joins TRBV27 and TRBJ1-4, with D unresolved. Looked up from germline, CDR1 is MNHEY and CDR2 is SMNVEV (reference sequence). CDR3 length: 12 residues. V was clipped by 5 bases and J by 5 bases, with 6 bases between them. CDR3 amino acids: CASSARNEKLFF. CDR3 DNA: TGTGCCAGCAGTGCCCGAAATGAAAAACTGTTTTTT.

This CDR3 reads CAWSGTGWEQYF. CDR3 DNA sequence: TGTGCCTGGAGCGGGACAGGGTGGGAGCAGTACTTC. V is TRBV30 and J is TRBJ2-7; 9 bases are a match to TRBD1. This CDR3 spans 12 amino acids. V was pared by 3 bases and J by 7 bases, with 4 bases of the junction left unmatched. CDR1 is GTSNPN and CDR2 is SVGIG in the germline V gene (reference sequence). The full variable domain, completed using reference TRBV30 and TRBJ2-7, is SQTIHQWPATLVQPVGSPLSLECTVEGTSNPNLYWYRQAAGRGLQLLFYSVGIGQISSEVPQNLSASRPQDRQFILSSKKLLLSDSGFYLCAWSGTGWEQYFGPGTRLTVT.

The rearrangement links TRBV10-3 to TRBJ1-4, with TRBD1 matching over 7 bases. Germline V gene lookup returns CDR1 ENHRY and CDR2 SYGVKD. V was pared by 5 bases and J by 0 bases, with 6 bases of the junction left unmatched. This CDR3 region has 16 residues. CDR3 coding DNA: TGTGCCATCAGTCCTGGGACAGCTGCAACTAATGAAAAACTGTTTTTT. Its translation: CAISPGTAATNEKLFF.

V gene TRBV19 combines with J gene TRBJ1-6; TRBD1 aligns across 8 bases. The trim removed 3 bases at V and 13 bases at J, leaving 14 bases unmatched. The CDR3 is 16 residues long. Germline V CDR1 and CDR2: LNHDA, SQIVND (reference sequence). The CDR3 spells CASSIGTGNILKPLHF. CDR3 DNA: TGTGCCAGTAGTATCGGGACAGGTAATATCTTGAAGCCCCTCCACTTT. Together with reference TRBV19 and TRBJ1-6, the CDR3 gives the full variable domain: DGGITQSPKYLFRKEGQNVTLSCEQNLNHDAMYWYRQDPGQGLRLIYYSQIVNDFQKGDIAEGYSVSREKKESFPLTVTSAQKNPTAFYLCASSIGTGNILKPLHFGNGTRLTVT.

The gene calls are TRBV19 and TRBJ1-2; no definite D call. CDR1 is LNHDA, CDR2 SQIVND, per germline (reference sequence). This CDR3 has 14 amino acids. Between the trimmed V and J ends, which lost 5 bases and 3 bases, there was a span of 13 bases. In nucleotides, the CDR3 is TGTGCCAGTAGTTGGTCGGGAAATGACTATGGCTACACCTTC. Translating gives CASSWSGNDYGYTF.

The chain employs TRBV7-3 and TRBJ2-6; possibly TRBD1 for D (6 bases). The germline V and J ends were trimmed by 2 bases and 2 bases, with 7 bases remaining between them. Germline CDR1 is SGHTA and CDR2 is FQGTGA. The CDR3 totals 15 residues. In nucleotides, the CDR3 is TGTGCCAGCAGCTTATCAGGGGCTGGGGCCAACGTCCTGACTTTC. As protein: CASSLSGAGANVLTF.

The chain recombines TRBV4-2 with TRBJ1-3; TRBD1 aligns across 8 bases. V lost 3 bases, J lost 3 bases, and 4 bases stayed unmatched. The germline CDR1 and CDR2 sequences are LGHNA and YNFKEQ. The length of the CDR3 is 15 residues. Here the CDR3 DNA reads TGTGCCAGCAGCCACGACAGGGGCGATGGAAACACCATATATTTT. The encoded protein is CASSHDRGDGNTIYF.

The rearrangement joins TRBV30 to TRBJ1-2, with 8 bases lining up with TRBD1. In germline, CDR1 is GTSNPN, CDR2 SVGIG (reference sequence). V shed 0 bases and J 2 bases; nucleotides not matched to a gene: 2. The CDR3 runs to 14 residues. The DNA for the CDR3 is TGTGCCTGGAGTGTTGGACAGGGCAACTATGGCTACACCTTC. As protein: CAWSVGQGNYGYTF.

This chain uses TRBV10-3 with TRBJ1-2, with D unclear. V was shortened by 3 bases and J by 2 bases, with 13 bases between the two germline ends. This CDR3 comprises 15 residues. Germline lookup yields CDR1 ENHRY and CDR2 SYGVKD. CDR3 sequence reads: CAISDFRTGNYGYTF. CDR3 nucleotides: TGTGCCATCAGTGACTTCAGGACGGGGAACTATGGCTACACCTTC.

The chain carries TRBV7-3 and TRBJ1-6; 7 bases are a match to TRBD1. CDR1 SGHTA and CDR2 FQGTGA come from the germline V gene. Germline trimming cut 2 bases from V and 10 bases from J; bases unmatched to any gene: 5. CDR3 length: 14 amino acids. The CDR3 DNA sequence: TGTGCCAGCAGCTTAGAGGGACAGAGATCACCCCTCCACTTT. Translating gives CASSLEGQRSPLHF.

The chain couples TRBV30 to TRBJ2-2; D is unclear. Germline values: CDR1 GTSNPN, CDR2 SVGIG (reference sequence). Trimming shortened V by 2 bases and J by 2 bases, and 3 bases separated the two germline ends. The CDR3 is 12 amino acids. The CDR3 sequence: CAWSPNTGELFF. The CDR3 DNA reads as TGTGCCTGGAGTCCAAACACCGGGGAGCTGTTTTTT.

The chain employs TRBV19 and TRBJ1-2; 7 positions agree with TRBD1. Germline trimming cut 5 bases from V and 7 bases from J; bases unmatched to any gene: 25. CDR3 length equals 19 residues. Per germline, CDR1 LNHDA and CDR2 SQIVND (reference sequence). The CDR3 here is CASSPRQGAPAGIDGGYTF. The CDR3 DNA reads TGTGCCAGTAGTCCAAGACAGGGAGCACCCGCTGGGATCGATGGTGGCTACACCTTC.

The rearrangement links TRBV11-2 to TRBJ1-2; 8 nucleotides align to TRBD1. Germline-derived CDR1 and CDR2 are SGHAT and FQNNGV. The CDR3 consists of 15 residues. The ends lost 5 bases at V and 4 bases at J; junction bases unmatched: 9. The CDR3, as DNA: TGTGCCAGCAGCCGGGACAGGTTCCTTGGCTATGGCTACACCTTC. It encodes CASSRDRFLGYGYTF.

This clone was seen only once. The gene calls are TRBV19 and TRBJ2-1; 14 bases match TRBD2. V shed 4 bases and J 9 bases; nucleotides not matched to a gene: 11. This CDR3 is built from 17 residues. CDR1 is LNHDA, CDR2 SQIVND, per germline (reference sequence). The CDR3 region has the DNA TGTGCCAGTAGTACGTTAACCGGGACTAGCGGGGGTTTTGAGCAGTTCTTC. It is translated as CASSTLTGTSGGFEQFF.

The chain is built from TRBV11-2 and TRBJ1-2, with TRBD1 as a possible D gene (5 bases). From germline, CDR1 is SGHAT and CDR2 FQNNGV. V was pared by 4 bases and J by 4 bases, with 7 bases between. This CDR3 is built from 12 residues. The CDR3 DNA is TGTGCCAGCAGCTCAGGGACCTATGGCTACACCTTC. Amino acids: CASSSGTYGYTF.

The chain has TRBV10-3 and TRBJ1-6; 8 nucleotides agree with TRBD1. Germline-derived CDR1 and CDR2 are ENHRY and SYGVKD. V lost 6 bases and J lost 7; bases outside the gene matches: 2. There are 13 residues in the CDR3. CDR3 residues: CAIRTGDNSPLHF. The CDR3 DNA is TGTGCCATCAGGACAGGGGACAATTCACCCCTCCACTTT.

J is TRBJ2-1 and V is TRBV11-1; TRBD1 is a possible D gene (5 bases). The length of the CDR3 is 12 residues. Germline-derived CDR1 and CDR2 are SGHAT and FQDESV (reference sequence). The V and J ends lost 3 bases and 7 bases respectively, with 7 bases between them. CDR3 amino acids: CASSLGRNEQFF. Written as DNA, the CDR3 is TGTGCCAGCAGCTTGGGGCGGAATGAGCAGTTCTTC.